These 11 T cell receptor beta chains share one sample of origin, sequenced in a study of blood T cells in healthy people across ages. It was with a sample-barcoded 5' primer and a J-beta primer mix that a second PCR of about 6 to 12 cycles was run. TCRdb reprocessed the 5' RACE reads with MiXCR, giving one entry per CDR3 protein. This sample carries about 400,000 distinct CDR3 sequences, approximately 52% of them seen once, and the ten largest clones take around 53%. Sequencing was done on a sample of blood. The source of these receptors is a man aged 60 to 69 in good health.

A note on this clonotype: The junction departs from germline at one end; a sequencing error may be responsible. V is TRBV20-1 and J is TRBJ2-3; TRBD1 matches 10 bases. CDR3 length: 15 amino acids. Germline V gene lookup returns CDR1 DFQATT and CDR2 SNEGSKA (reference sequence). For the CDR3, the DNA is TGCAGTGCTAACTCAGGACAGGGGGGCACGGATACGCAGTATTTT. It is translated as CSANSGQGGTDTQYF.

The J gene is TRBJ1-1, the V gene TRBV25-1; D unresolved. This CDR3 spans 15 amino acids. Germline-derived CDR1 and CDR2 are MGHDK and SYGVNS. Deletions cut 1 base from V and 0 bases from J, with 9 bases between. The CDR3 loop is CASSEFGSMNTEAFF. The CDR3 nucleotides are TGTGCCAGCAGTGAATTTGGTAGTATGAACACTGAAGCTTTCTTT.

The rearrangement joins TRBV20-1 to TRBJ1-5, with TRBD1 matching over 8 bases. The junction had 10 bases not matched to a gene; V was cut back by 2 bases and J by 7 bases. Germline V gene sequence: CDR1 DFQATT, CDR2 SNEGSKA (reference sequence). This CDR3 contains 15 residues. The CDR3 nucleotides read TGCAGTGCTAGAAGCAGGGCAGGGGGCGGGCAGCCCCAGCATTTT. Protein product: CSARSRAGGGQPQHF.

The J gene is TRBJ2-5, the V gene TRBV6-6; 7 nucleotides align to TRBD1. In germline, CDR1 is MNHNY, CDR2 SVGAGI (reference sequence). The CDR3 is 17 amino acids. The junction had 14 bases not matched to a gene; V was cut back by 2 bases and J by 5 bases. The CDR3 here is CASSYTTGTTGAETQYF. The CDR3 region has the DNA TGTGCCAGCAGTTACACTACCGGGACAACAGGGGCGGAGACCCAGTACTTC.

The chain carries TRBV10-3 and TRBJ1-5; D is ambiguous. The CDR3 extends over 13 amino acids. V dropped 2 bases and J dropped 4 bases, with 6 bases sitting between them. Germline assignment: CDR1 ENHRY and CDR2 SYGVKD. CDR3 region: CAISEVANQPQHF. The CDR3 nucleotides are TGTGCCATCAGTGAGGTGGCGAATCAGCCCCAGCATTTT.

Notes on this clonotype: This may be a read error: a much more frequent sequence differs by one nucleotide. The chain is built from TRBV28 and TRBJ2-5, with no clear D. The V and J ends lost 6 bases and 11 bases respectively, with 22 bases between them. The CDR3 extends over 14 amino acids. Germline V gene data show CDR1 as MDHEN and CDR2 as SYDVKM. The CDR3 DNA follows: TGTGCCAGCAGCAGGACCCCTTCCTACAATGAGCAGTACTTC. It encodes CASSRTPSYNEQYF.

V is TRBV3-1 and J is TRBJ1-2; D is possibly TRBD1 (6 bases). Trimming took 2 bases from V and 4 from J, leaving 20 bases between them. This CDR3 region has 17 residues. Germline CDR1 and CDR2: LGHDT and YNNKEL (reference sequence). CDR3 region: CASSQLRGRAMSYGYTF. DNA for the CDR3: TGTGCCAGCAGCCAATTAAGGGGGAGGGCTATGTCCTATGGCTACACCTTC.

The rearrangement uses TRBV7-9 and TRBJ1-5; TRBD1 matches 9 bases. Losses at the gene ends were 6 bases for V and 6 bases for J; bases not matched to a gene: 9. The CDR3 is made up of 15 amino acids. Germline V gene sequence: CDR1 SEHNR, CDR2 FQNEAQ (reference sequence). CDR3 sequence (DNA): TGTGCCAGCAGTATATTGGGACAGGGAAGTCAGCCCCAGCATTTT. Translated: CASSILGQGSQPQHF. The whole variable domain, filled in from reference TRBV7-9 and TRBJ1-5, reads DTGVSQNPRHKITKRGQNVTFRCDPISEHNRLYWYRQTLGQGPEFLTYFQNEAQLEKSRLLSDRFSAERPKGSFSTLEIQRTEQGDSAMYLCASSILGQGSQPQHFGDGTRLSIL.

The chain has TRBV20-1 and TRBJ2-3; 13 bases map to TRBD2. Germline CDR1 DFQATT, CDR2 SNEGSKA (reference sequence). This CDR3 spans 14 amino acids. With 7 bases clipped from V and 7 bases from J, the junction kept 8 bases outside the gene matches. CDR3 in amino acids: CSGGLAGYQNTQYF. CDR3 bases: TGCAGTGGGGGACTAGCGGGATATCAGAATACGCAGTATTTT.

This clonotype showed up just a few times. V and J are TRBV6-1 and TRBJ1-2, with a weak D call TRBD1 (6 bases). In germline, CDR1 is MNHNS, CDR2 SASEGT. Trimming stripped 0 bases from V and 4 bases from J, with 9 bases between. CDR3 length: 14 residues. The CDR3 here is CASSEAGGPYGYTF. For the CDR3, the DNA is TGTGCCAGCAGTGAAGCCGGGGGGCCCTATGGCTACACCTTC.

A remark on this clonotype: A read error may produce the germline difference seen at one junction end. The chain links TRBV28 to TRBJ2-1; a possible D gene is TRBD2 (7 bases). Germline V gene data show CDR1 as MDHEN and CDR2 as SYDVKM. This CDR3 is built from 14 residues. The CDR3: CASTGGLADNGQFF. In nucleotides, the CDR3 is TGTGCCAGCACTGGGGGGCTAGCGGACAATGGGCAGTTCTTC.